This T cell receptor beta chain originates from a study of radiotherapy plus CTLA-4 blockade in lung cancer. As for the study in general: Objective responses were observed in 15% to 20% of patients, and disease control was achieved by around 31%. Regarding the study as a whole: TCR clones from tumors expanded in blood after radiotherapy plus ipilimumab.

The study gave focal radiation plus ipilimumab CTLA-4 blockade to patients with chemo-refractory metastatic non-small-cell lung cancer. Sequenced by immunoSEQ multiplex PCR; TCRdb stores in-frame clones only, minus some. The table records 80,000 to 100,000 clones, roughly 79% of them present only once. The trim removed 3 bases at V and 0 bases at J, leaving 7 bases unmatched. The CDR3 loop spans 16 amino acids. Germline V CDR1 and CDR2: SGHRS, YFSETQ. Comment on this clone: Its antigen is currently unknown.

The specimen comprised peripheral blood, sampled from a patient treated with radiotherapy plus ipilimumab. This chain links TRBV5-1 with TRBJ1-1; 8 bases are shared with TRBD1. The source of this sequence is a human donor with non-small cell lung cancer who had a partial response to radiotherapy plus ipilimumab. Some clones in this sample may be carry-over from other donors' samples. Written as DNA, the CDR3 is TGCGCCAGCAGCTACGACGGACAGGGCATGAACACTGAAGCTTTCTTT. Amino acids: CASSYDGQGMNTEAFF. The variable domain in full, with the rest retrieved from reference TRBV5-1 and TRBJ1-1, is KAGVTQTPRYLIKTRGQQVTLSCSPISGHRSVSWYQQTPGQGLQFLFEYFSETQRNKGNFPGRFSGRQFSNSRSEMNVSTLELGDSALYLCASSYDGQGMNTEAFFGQGTRLTVV.